The rows below give T cell receptor beta chains drawn from one sample of a study of shared clonotypes between healthy human individuals. TCRdb's copy holds only in-frame clones and misses some; the assay was immunoSEQ multiplex PCR. The sample consists of millions of clones, 85% to 95% of them appearing once. Sequencing was carried out using naive CD8+ T cells from PBMCs. These receptors originate from a man aged 18-30 years in good health. Some clones in this sample may be carry-over from other donors' samples. Both conserved end residues are part of each CDR3. The D gene is left open where the match is weak. A row's size may be missing; if present it is once, few, many or a size class.

d_call clone_size j_call v_call cdr3_nt cdr3_aa
TRBD2 - TRBJ2-2 TRBV7-9 TGTGCCAGCAGCCCGACTAGCGGGAGAGGTGCCGGGGAGCTGTTTTTT CASSPTSGRGAGELFF
- - TRBJ2-5 TRBV28 TGTGCCAGCAGCCGGAGAGGAGGCCAAGAGACCCAGTACTTC CASSRRGGQETQYF
TRBD1 - TRBJ2-2 TRBV7-9 TGTGCCAGCAGCCCCCGGACAGGGGTAACAACCGGGGAGCTGTTTTTT CASSPRTGVTTGELFF
TRBD2 - TRBJ2-7 TRBV5-4 TGTGCCAGCAGCTTGGCCGGGACTAGCGGGAGGGCCCTCTACGAGCAGTACTTC CASSLAGTSGRALYEQYF
- - TRBJ2-7 TRBV13 TGTGCCAGCAGCTTAGTTGAGGATTACGAGCAGTACTTC CASSLVEDYEQYF
TRBD2 - TRBJ2-1 TRBV7-8 TGTGCCAGCAGCTTAGGTAGCGGGGGTGACAATGAGCAGTTCTTC CASSLGSGGDNEQFF
- once TRBJ1-1 TRBV28 TGTGCCAGCAGTTTCTGGCGGGGTAAGTCCACTGAAGCTTTCTTT CASSFWRGKSTEAFF
- - TRBJ1-4 TRBV27 TGTGCCAGCAGTTGGGGGTTTGGGGAAAAACTGTTTTTT CASSWGFGEKLFF
- - TRBJ1-4 TRBV6-5 TGTGCCAGCAGTTACACCAGGGGAACTAATGAAAAACTGTTTTTT CASSYTRGTNEKLFF
TRBD1 - TRBJ1-1 TRBV5-1 TGCGCCAGCAGCCCCCGCCAGGGGGTGGGCACTGAAGCTTTCTTT CASSPRQGVGTEAFF
TRBD2 - TRBJ2-7 TRBV5-1 TGCGCCAGCAGTTCCCCCCGGGAGGACGAGCAGTACTTC CASSSPREDEQYF
- - TRBJ1-1 TRBV6-1 TGTGCCAGCAGTGAAGGCGAAGGGGCGATCGTAGCTTTCTTT CASSEGEGAIVAFF
- - TRBJ1-2 TRBV28 TGTGCCAGCAGCCCCGGGGCAGGCAGTAACTATGGCTACACCTTC CASSPGAGSNYGYTF
TRBD1 - TRBJ1-1 TRBV29-1 TGCAGCGTTGAAGAGCATCAGGGGGCTGGCACTGAAGCTTTCTTT CSVEEHQGAGTEAFF
- - TRBJ2-5 TRBV5-8 TGTGCCAGCAGCCATGGACAGCCCAGGCGGGAGACCCAGTACTTC CASSHGQPRRETQYF
TRBD1 - TRBJ2-7 TRBV28 TGTGCCAGCAGTTTCCGGGACAGGGCCTACGAGCAGTACTTC CASSFRDRAYEQYF
- once TRBJ2-7 TRBV11-2 TGTGCCAGCAGCTTATTGGGGGGTAGAACCTACGAGCAGTACTTC CASSLLGGRTYEQYF
TRBD2 - TRBJ2-7 TRBV7-2 TGTGCCAGCAGGGACGCGGGGGACTACGAGCAGTACTTC CASRDAGDYEQYF
- - TRBJ1-5 TRBV19 TGTGCCAGTAGTCCTCCAAGGCCCCCAGGCAATCAGCCCCAGCATTTT CASSPPRPPGNQPQHF
- - TRBJ2-7 TRBV27 TGTGCCAGCAGTTTATCTCGGGCCTACGAGCAGTACTTC CASSLSRAYEQYF
- - TRBJ2-1 TRBV27 TGTGCCAGTCATTGGCAGGGCCCGTACAATGAGCAGTTCTTC CASHWQGPYNEQFF
- - TRBJ2-3 TRBV27 TGTGCCAGCAGGATAGGTTGGAGCACAGATACGCAGTATTTT CASRIGWSTDTQYF
- - TRBJ2-3 TRBV27 TGTGCCAGCAGTCCGAATCACTTTAGCACAGATACGCAGTATTTT CASSPNHFSTDTQYF
- - TRBJ1-1 TRBV10-3 TGTGCCAGCAGTTTCATTGGTGTTAGGGAAGAAGCTTTCTTT CASSFIGVREEAFF
- few TRBJ1-2 TRBV11-2 TGTGCCAGCAGCTTAGTAGGGGCAGCTAACTATGGCTACACCTTC CASSLVGAANYGYTF
TRBD2 - TRBJ2-3 TRBV2 TGTGCCAGCAGTTTGATTTTCCGGCGGGAGCTGAGAGATACGCAGTATTTT CASSLIFRRELRDTQYF
TRBD1 - TRBJ2-3 TRBV6-1 TGTGCCAGCAGTGAAGGGGACAGAAGCACAGATACGCAGTATTTT CASSEGDRSTDTQYF
- - TRBJ1-1 TRBV5-1 TGCGCCAGCAGCTCGGCGCGCCAACGAAACAGGGTAGTGAACACTGAAGCTTTCTTT CASSSARQRNRVVNTEAFF
- - TRBJ1-2 TRBV6-5 TGTGCCAGCAGTTACTCCGTGTTCAACTATGGCTACACCTTC CASSYSVFNYGYTF
TRBD2 - TRBJ2-3 TRBV11-2 TGTGCCAGCAGCGGCGGGGACTACTTAGATACGCAGTATTTT CASSGGDYLDTQYF
TRBD2 - TRBJ2-2 TRBV5-1 TGCGCCAGCAGCTTCGGACTAGCGGGAGTTAACACCGGGGAGCTGTTTTTT CASSFGLAGVNTGELFF
- - TRBJ1-1 TRBV25-1 TGTGCCAGCAGTGAAGCCAGGGGCACTGAAGCTTTCTTT CASSEARGTEAFF
- - TRBJ2-7 TRBV7-9 TGTGCCAGCAGCTTTTCTCACAGGTACCTCTCCTACGAGCAGTACTTC CASSFSHRYLSYEQYF
TRBD2 - TRBJ2-7 TRBV11-2 TGTGCCAGCAGCTTAGGGGGGCTAGCGGGATTCAACGAGCAGTACTTC CASSLGGLAGFNEQYF
- once TRBJ2-7 TRBV7-2 TGTGCCAGCAGCCCCCGCTACCTATCCTACGAGCAGTACTTC CASSPRYLSYEQYF